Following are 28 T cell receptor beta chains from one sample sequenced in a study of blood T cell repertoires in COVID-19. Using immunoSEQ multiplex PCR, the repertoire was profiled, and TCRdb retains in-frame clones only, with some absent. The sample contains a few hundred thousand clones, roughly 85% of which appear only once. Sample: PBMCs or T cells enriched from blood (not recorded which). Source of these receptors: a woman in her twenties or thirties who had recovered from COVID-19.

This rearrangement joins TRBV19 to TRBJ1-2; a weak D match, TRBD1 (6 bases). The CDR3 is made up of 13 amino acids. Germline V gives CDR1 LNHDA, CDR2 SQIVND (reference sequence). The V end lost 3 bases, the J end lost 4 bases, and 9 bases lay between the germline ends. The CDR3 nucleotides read TGTGCCAGTAGTATCCAGGGGTCCTATGGCTACACCTTC. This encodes CASSIQGSYGYTF.

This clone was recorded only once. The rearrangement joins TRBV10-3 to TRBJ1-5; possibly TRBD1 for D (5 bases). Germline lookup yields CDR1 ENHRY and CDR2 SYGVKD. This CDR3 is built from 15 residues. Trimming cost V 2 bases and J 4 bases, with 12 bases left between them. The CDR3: CAISEAGTLNQPQHF. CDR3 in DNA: TGTGCCATCAGTGAGGCGGGGACTCTTAATCAGCCCCAGCATTTT.

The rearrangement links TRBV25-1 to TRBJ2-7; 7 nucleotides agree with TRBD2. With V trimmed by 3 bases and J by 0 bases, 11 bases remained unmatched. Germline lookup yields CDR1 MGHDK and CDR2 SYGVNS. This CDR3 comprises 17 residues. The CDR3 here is CASSDLLTSANSYEQYF. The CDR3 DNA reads TGTGCCAGCAGTGACCTACTTACTAGCGCGAACTCCTACGAGCAGTACTTC.

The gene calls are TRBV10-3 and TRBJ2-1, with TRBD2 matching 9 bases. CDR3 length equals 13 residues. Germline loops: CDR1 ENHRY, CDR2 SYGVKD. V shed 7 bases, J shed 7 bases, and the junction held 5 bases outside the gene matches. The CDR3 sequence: CAITDSGGNEQFF. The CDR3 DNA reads TGTGCCATCACCGATAGCGGGGGAAATGAGCAGTTCTTC.

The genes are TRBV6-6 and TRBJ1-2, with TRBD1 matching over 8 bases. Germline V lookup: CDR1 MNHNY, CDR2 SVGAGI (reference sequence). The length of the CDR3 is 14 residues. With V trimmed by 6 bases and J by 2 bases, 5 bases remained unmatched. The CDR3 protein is CASSSRTGNYGYTF. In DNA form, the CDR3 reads TGTGCCAGCAGCTCTCGGACAGGGAACTATGGCTACACCTTC.

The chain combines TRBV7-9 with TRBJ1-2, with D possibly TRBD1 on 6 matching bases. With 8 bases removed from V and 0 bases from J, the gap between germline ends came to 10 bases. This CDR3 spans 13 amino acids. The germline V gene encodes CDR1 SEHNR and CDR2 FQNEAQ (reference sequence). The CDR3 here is CASGPGANYGYTF. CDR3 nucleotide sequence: TGTGCCAGCGGACCAGGGGCTAACTATGGCTACACCTTC.

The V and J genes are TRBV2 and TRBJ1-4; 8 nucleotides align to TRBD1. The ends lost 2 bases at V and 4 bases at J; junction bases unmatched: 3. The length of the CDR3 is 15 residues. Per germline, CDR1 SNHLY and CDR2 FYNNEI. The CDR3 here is CASSEQGAINEKLFF. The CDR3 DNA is TGTGCCAGCAGTGAACAGGGGGCGATTAATGAAAAACTGTTTTTT.

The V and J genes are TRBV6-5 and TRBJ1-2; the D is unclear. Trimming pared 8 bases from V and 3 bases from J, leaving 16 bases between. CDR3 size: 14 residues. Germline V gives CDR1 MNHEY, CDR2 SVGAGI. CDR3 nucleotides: TGTGCCAGCCACCCGCCCGGAGTGGACTATGGCTACACCTTC. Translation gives CASHPPGVDYGYTF.

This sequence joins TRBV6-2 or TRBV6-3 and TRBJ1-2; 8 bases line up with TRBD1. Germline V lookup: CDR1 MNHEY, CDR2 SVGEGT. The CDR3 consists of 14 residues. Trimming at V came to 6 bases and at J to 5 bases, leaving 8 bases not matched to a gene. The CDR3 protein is CASSDRGLSYGYTF. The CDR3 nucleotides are TGTGCCAGCAGCGACAGGGGTTTATCGTATGGCTACACCTTC.

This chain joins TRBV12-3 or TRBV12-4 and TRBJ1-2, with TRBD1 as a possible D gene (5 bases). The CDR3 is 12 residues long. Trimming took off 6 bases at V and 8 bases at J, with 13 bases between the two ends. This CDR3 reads CASSKAGRGYTF. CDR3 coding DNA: TGTGCCAGCAGCAAGGCGGGGCGGGGCTACACCTTC.

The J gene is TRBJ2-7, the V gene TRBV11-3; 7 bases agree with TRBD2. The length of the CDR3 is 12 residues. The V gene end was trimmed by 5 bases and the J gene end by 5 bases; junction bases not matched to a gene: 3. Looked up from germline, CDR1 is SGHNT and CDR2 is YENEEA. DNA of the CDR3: TGTGCCAGCAGCCTCGGGGGGAACGAGCAGTACTTC. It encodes CASSLGGNEQYF.

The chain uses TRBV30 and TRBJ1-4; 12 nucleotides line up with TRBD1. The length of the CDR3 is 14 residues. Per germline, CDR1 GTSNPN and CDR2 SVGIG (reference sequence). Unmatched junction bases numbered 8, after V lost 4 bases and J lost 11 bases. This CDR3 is CAWKPGQGAGKLFF. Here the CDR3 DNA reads TGTGCCTGGAAACCGGGACAGGGGGCCGGGAAACTGTTTTTT.

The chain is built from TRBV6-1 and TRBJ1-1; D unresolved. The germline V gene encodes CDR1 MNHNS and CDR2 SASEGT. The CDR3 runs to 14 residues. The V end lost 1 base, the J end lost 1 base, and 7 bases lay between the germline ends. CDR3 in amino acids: CASSEDSGNTEAFF. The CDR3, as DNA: TGTGCCAGCAGTGAAGATTCAGGGAACACTGAAGCTTTCTTT.

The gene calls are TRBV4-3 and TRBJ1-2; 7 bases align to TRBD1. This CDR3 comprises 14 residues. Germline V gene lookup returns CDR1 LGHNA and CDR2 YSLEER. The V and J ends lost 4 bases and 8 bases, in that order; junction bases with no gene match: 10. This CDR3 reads CASSPTTGSGGYTF. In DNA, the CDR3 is TGCGCCAGCAGCCCTACGACAGGGTCGGGCGGCTACACCTTC.

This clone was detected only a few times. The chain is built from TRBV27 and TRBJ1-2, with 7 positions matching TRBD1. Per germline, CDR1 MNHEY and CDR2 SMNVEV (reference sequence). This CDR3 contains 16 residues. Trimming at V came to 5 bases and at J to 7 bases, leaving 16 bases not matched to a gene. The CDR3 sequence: CASSLVGTALGLGYTF. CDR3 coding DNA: TGTGCCAGCAGTCTCGTCGGGACAGCACTTGGTCTTGGCTACACCTTC.

The CDR3 DNA reads as TGCAGCGTTGAAGATCTTACAGGTCCCCCTCAAGGCTACACCTTC. The encoded protein is CSVEDLTGPPQGYTF. The gene calls are TRBV29-1 and TRBJ1-2; D perhaps matches TRBD1 (5 bases). CDR3 size: 15 residues. CDR1 and CDR2 from the germline V gene are SQVTM and ANQGSEA. V lost 0 bases and J 8 bases, leaving 19 bases between the germline ends.

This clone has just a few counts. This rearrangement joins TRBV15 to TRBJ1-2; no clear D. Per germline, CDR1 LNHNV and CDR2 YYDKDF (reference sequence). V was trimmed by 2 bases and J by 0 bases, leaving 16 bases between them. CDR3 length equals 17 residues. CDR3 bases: TGTGCCACCAGCAGAAAACAACCGACACAGACTAACTATGGCTACACCTTC. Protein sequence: CATSRKQPTQTNYGYTF.

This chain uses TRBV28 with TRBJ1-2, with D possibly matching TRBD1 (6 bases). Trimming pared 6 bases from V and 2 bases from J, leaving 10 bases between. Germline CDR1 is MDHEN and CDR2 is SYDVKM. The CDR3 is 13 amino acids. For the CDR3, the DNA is TGTGCCAGCAGGCCTACAGGGAACTATGGCTACACCTTC. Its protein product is CASRPTGNYGYTF.

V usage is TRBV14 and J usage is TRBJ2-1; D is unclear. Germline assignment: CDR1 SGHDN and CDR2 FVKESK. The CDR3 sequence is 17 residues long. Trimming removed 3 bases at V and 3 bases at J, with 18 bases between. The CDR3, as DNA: TGTGCCAGCAGCCAGATCGCCGCAGGCCTGTTCTACAATGAGCAGTTCTTC. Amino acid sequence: CASSQIAAGLFYNEQFF.

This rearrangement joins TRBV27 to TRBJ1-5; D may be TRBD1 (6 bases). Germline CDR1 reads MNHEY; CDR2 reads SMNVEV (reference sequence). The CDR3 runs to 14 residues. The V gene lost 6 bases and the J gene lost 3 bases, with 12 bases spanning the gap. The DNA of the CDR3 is TGTGCCAGCAGATTACAGGGTTTCAATCAGCCCCAGCATTTT. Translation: CASRLQGFNQPQHF.

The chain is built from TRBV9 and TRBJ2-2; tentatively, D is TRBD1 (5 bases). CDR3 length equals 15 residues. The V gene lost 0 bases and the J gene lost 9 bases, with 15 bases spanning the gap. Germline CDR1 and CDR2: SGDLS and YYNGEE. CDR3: CASSVDPAGARELFF. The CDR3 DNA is TGTGCCAGCAGCGTAGACCCCGCTGGGGCTCGGGAGCTGTTTTTT.

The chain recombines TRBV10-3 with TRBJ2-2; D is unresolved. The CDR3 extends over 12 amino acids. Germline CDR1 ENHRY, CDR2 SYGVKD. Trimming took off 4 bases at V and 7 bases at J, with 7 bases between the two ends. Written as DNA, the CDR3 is TGTGCCATCAGTGTGGCAGGCGGGGAGCTGTTTTTT. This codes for CAISVAGGELFF.

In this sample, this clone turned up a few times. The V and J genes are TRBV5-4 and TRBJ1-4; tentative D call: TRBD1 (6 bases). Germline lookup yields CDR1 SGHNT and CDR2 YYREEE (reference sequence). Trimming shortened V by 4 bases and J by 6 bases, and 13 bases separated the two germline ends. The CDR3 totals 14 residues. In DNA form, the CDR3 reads TGTGCCAGCAGCACCGGGACAAGGGATGAAAAACTGTTTTTT. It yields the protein CASSTGTRDEKLFF.

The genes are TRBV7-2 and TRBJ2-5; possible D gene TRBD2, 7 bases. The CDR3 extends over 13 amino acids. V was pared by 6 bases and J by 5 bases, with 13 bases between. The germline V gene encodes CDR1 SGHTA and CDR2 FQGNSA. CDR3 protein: CASRQPGGETQYF. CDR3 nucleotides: TGTGCCAGCAGACAACCGGGGGGCGAGACCCAGTACTTC.

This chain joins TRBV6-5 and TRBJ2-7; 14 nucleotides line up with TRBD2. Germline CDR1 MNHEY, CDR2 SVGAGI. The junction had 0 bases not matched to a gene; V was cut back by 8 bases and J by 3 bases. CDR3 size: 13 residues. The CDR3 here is CASGTSGGYEQYF. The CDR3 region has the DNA TGTGCCAGCGGGACTAGCGGGGGCTACGAGCAGTACTTC.

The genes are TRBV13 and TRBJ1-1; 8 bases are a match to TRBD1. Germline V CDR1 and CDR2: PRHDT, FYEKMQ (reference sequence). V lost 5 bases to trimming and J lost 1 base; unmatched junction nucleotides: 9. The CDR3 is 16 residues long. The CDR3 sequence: CASSAPTGTGNTEAFF. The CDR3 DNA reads TGTGCCAGCAGCGCACCCACCGGGACAGGGAACACTGAAGCTTTCTTT.

The CDR3 is CASSQGTANEKLFF. CDR3 DNA: TGTGCCAGCAGCCAGGGGACAGCTAATGAAAAACTGTTTTTT. The V gene is TRBV5-6, the J gene TRBJ1-4; 7 bases agree with TRBD1. The V gene end was trimmed by 4 bases and the J gene end by 3 bases; junction bases not matched to a gene: 3. This CDR3 has 14 residues. Germline V gives CDR1 SGHDT, CDR2 YYEEEE.

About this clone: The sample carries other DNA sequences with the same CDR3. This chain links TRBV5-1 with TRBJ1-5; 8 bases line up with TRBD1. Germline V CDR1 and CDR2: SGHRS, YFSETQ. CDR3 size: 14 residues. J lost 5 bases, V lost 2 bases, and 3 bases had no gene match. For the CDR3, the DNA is TGCGCCAGCAGCTTAACAGGGGGGGATCAGCCCCAGCATTTT. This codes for CASSLTGGDQPQHF.